The clone carrying this T cell receptor (beta chain) was observed a handful of times. Antigen unknown. Approximately 100,000 TCR templates per sample were sequenced. Sequencing was performed with immunoSEQ multiplex PCR; in TCRdb, only in-frame clones are kept and a portion is missing. The sample yields fewer than 110,000 clones, 80% to 95% seen once. This CDR3 spans 13 amino acids. Looked up from germline, CDR1 is LNHNV and CDR2 is YYDKDF (reference sequence). The V segment lost 3 bases and the J segment 9 bases; nucleotides outside the gene matches: 6. The data were obtained in a study of siplizumab effects on memory and regulatory T cells. Study-wide findings and caveats: Suppression by proliferating Tregs derived from siplizumab cultures was not verified. Unstimulated subsets were the mapping target of only a minor fraction of alloreactive clones.

The receptor was derived from a human donor in good health. The V and J genes are TRBV15 and TRBJ1-1; 8 bases map to TRBD1. Input material: non-Treg CD4+ T cells sorted from blood. The CDR3 is CATSSGRGRKAFF. CDR3 nucleotide sequence: TGTGCCACCAGCAGTGGCAGGGGGCGGAAAGCTTTCTTT.